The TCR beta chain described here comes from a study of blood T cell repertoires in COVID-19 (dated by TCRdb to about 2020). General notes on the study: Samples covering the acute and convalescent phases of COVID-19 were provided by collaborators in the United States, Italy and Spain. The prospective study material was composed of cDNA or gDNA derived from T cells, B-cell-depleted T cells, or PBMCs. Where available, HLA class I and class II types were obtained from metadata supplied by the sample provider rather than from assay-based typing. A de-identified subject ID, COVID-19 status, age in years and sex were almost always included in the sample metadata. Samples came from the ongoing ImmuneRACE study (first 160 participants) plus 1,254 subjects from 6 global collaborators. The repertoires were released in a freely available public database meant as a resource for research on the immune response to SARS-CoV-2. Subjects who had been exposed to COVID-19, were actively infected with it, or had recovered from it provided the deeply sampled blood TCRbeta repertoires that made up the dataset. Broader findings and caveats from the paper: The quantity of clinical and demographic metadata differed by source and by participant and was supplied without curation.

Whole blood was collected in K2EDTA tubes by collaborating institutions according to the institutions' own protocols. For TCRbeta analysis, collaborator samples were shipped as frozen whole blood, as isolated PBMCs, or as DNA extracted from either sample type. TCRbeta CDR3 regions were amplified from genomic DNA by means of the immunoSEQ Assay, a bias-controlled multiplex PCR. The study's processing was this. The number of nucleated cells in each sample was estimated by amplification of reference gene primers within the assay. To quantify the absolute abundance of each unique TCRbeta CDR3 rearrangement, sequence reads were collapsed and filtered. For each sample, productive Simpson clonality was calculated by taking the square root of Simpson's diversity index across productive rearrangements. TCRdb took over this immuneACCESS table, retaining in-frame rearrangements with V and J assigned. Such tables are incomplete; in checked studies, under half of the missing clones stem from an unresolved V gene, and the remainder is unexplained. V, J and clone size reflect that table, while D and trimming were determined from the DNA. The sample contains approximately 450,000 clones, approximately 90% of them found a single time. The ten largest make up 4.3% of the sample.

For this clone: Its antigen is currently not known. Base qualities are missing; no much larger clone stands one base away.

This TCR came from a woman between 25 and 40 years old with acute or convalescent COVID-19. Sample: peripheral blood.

The sequence in DNA is TGTGCCAGCACCACACTAGCGGGGGCCCCAAACACCGGGGAGCTGTTTTTT. Its translation is CASTTLAGAPNTGELFF. This sequence uses TRBV4-2 and TRBJ2-2, with 11 bases matching TRBD2. V is pruned by 7 bases and J by 2 bases, leaving 9 bases of the junction without a gene match. The cysteine opens and the phenylalanine closes a CDR3 of 17 amino acids. Left in the record is the CDR3 DNA by itself, 51 bases read in frame from the first base. CDR1 and CDR2, per the germline V gene, are LGHNA and YNFKEQ.